This passage covers 2 T cell receptor beta chains from one sample sequenced in a study of blood T cell repertoires in COVID-19. The data were produced by immunoSEQ multiplex PCR, yet TCRdb's version contains in-frame clones alone and is incomplete. The sample includes roughly 300,000 clones, 90% to 95% of them seen just once. Sequencing used peripheral blood. These TCRs come from a woman aged 25 to 45 with COVID-19, enrolled during active disease.

The chain joins TRBV18 to TRBJ1-2; D call uncertain. V was clipped by 5 bases and J by 1 base, with 5 bases between them. The CDR3 runs 12 residues. Looked up from germline, CDR1 is KGHSH and CDR2 is LQKENI. CDR3 bases: TGTGCCAGCTCATTAGATAACTATGGCTACACCTTC. Amino acid sequence: CASSLDNYGYTF.

V is TRBV18 and J is TRBJ2-7; 7 bases agree with TRBD1. Germline V gives CDR1 KGHSH, CDR2 LQKENI. The V segment lost 6 bases and the J segment 0 bases; nucleotides outside the gene matches: 8. The CDR3 consists of 15 residues. CDR3 DNA: TGTGCCAGCTCCAAAGAGACAGGGAACTCCTACGAGCAGTACTTC. Residues: CASSKETGNSYEQYF.